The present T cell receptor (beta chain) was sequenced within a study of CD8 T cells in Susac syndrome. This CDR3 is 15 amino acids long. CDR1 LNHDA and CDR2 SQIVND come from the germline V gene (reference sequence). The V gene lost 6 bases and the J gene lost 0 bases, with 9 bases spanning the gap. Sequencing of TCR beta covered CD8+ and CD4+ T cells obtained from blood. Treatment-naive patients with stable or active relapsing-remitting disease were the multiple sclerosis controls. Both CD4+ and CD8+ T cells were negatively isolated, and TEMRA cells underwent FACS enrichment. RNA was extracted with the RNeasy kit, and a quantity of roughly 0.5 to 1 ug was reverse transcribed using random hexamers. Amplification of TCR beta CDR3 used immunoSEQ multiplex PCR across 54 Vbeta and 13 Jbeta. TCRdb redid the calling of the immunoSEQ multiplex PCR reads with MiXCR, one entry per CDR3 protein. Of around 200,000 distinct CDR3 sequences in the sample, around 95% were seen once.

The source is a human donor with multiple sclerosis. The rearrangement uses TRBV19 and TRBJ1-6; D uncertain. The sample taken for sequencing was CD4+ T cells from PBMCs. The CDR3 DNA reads TGTGCCAGTAGCAACGAGAACTCCTATAATTCACCCCTCCACTTT. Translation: CASSNENSYNSPLHF. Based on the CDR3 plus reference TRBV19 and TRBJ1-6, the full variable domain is DGGITQSPKYLFRKEGQNVTLSCEQNLNHDAMYWYRQDPGQGLRLIYYSQIVNDFQKGDIAEGYSVSREKKESFPLTVTSAQKNPTAFYLCASSNENSYNSPLHFGNGTRLTVT.